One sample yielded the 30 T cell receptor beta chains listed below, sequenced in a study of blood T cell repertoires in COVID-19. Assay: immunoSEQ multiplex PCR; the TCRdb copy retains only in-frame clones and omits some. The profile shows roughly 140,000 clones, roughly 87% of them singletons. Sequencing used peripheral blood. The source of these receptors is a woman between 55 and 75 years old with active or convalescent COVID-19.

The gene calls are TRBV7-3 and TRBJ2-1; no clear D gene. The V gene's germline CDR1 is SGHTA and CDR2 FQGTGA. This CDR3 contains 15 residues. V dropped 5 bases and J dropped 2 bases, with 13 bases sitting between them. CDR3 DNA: TGTGCCAGCAGCCGGATGCAGGCCACCTACAATGAGCAGTTCTTC. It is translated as CASSRMQATYNEQFF.

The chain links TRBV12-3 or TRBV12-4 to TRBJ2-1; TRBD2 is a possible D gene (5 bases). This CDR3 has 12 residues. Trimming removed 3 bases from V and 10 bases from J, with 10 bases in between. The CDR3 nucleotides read TGTGCCAGCAGTTTCGCTAGCCCCGAGCAGTTCTTC. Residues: CASSFASPEQFF.

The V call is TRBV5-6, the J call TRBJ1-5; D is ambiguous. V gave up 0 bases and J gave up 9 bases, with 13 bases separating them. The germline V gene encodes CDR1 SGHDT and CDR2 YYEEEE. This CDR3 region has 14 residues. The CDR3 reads CASSLVDGEGPQHF. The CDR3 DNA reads TGTGCCAGCAGCTTGGTGGACGGGGAGGGGCCCCAGCATTTT.

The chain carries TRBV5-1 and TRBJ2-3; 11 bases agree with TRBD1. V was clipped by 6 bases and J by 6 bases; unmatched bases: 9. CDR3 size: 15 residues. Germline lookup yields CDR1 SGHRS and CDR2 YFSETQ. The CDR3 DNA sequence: TGCGCCAGCATCCTAGGACAGGGGGCAACCGATACGCAGTATTTT. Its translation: CASILGQGATDTQYF.

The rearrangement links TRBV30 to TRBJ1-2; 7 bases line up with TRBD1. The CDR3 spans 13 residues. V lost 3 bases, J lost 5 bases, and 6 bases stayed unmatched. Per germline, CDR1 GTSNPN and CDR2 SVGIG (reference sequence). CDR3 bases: TGTGCCTGGAGAAAAGGGACAGCTTATGGCTACACCTTC. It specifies CAWRKGTAYGYTF.

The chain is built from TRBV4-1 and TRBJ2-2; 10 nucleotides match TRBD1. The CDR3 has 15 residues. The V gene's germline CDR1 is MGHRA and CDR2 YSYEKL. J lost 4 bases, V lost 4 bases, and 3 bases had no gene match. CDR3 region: CASSPRQGATGELFF. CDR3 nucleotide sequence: TGCGCCAGCAGCCCCAGACAGGGGGCCACCGGGGAGCTGTTTTTT.

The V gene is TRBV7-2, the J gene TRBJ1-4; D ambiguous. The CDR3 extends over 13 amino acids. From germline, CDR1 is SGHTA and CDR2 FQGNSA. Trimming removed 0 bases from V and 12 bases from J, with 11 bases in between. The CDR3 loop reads CASSLAFKEELFF. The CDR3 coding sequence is TGTGCCAGCAGCTTAGCGTTCAAGGAGGAACTGTTTTTT.

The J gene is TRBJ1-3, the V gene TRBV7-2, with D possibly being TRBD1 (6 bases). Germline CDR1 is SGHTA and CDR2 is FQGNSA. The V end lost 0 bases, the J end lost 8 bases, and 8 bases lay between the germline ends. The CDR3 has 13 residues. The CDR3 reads CASSLARGDTIYF. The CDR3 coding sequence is TGTGCCAGCAGCTTAGCCAGGGGTGACACCATATATTTT.

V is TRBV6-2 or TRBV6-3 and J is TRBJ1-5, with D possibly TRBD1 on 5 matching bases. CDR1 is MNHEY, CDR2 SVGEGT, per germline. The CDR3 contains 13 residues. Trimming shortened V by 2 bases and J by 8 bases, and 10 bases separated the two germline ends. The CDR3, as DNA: TGTGCCAGCAGTTACAGCAGGGAGGAGCCCCAGCATTTT. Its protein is CASSYSREEPQHF.

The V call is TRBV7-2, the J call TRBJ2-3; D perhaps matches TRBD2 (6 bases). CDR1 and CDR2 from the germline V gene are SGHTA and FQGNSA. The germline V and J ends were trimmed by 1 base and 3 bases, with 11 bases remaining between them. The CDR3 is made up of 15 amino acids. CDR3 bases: TGTGCCAGCAGCTTAGTGGCGGGGAAGACAGATACGCAGTATTTT. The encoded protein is CASSLVAGKTDTQYF.

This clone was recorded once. The CDR3 region has the DNA TGCGCCAGCAGCCAAGATCAGGGGGTCAGGGCCGAAAGCTCCTATAATTCACCCCTCCACTTT. Amino acids: CASSQDQGVRAESSYNSPLHF. V gene TRBV4-3 combines with J gene TRBJ1-6; 7 nucleotides align to TRBD1. The CDR3 runs 21 residues. With V trimmed by 0 bases and J by 0 bases, 14 bases remained unmatched. Germline CDR1 and CDR2: LGHNA and YSLEER.

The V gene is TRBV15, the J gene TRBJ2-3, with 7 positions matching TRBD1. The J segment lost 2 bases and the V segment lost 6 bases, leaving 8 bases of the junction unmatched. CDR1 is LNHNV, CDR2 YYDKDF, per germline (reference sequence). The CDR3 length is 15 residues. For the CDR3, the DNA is TGTGCCACCAGAGGAACAGGGGCCTTCACAGATACGCAGTATTTT. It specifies CATRGTGAFTDTQYF.

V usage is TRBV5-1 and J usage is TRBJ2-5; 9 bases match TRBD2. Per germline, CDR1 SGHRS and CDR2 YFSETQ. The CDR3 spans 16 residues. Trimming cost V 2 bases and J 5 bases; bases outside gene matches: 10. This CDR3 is CASSLSSGGPQETQYF. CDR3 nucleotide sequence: TGCGCCAGCAGCTTATCCAGCGGGGGGCCGCAGGAGACCCAGTACTTC.

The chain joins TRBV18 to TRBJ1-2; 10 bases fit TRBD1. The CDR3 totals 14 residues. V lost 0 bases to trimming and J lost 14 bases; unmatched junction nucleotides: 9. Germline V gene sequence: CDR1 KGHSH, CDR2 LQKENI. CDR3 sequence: CASSPPSDRGFRTF. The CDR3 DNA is TGTGCCAGCTCACCACCATCGGACAGGGGGTTTCGGACCTTC.

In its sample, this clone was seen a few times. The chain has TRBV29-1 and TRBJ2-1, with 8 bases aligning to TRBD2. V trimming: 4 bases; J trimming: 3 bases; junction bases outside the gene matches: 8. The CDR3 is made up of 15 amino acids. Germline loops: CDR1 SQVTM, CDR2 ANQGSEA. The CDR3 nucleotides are TGCAGCGTTGTGCCCAGCGGGGGTATCTACAATGAGCAGTTCTTC. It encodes CSVVPSGGIYNEQFF.

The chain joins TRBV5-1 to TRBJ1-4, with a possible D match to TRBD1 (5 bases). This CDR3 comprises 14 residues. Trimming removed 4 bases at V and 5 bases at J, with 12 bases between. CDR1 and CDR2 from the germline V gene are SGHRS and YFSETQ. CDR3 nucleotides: TGCGCCAGCAGCCGCGCTTCAGGGAATGAAAAACTGTTTTTT. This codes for CASSRASGNEKLFF.

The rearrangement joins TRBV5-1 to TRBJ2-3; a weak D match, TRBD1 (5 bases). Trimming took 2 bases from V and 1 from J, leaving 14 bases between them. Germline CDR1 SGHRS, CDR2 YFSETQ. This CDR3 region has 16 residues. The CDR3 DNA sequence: TGCGCCAGCAGCTTTGGGGCTGGGCAGGGCACAGATACGCAGTATTTT. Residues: CASSFGAGQGTDTQYF.

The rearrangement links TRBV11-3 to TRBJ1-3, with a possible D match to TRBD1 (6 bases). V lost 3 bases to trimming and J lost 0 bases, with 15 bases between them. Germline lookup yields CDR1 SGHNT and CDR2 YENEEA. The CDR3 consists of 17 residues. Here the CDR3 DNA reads TGTGCCAGCAGCTTCGTTACAGGGAGCTACTCTGGAAACACCATATATTTT. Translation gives CASSFVTGSYSGNTIYF.

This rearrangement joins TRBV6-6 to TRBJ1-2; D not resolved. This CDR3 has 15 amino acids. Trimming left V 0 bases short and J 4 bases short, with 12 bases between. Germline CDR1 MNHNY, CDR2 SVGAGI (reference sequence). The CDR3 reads CASSYSALTVYGYTF. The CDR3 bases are TGTGCCAGCAGTTACTCGGCTCTTACAGTCTATGGCTACACCTTC.

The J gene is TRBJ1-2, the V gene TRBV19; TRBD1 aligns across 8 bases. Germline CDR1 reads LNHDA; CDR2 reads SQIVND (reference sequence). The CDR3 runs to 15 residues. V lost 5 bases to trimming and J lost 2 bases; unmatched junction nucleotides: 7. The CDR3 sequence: CASSLTGENNYGYTF. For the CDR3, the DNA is TGTGCCAGTAGTCTGACAGGGGAAAACAACTATGGCTACACCTTC.

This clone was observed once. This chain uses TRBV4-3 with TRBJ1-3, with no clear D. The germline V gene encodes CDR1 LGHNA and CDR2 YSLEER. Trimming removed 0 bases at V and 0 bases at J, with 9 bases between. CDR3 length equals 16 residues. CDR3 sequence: CASSQDKDSSGNTIYF. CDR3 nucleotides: TGCGCCAGCAGCCAAGATAAGGACTCCTCTGGAAACACCATATATTTT.

CDR3 loop: CASSERDRAPQHF. In nucleotides, the CDR3 is TGTGCCAGCAGTGAACGGGACAGGGCGCCCCAGCATTTT. The rearrangement links TRBV6-1 to TRBJ1-5, with 9 nucleotides matching TRBD1. Germline CDR1 and CDR2: MNHNS and SASEGT. After removal of 2 bases from V and 9 bases from J, the junction contained 2 bases not matched to a gene. This CDR3 is built from 13 residues.

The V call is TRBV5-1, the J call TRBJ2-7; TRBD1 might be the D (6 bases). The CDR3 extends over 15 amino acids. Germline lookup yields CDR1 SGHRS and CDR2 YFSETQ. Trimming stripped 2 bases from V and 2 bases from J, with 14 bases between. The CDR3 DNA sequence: TGCGCCAGCAGCTTTCCGGGACACTCAACCTACGAGCAGTACTTC. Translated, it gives CASSFPGHSTYEQYF.

As DNA, the CDR3 is TGTGCCACCAGTGATTTCGGGTTAAGCTACACCTTC. Protein product: CATSDFGLSYTF. This rearrangement joins TRBV24-1 to TRBJ1-2; D is unresolved. Looked up from germline, CDR1 is KGHDR and CDR2 is SFDVKD. This CDR3 is 12 amino acids long. Trimming took off 1 base at V and 9 bases at J, with 8 bases between the two ends.

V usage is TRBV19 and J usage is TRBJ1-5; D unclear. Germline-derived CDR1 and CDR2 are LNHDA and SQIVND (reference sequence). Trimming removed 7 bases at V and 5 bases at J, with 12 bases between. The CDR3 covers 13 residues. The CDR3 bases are TGTGCCAGTACCCTACGGAGGGATCAGCCCCAGCATTTT. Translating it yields CASTLRRDQPQHF.

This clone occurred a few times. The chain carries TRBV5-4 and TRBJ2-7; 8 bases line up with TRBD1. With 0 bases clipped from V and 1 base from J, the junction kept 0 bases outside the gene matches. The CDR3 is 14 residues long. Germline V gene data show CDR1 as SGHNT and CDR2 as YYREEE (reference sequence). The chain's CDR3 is CASSLGDRSYEQYF. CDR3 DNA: TGTGCCAGCAGCTTGGGGGACAGGTCCTACGAGCAGTACTTC.

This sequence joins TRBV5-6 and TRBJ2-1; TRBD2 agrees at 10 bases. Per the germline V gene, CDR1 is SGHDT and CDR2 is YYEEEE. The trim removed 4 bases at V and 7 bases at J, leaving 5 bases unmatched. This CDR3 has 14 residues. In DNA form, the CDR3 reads TGTGCCAGCAGCGTAGCGGGGGGCACTAATGAGCAGTTCTTC. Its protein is CASSVAGGTNEQFF.

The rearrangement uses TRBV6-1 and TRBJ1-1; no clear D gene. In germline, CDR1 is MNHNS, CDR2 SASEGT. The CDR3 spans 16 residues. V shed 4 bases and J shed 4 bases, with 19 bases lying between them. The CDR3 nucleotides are TGTGCCAGCAGTGTATTTACCGGAACCTCGGGCACTGAAGCTTTCTTT. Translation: CASSVFTGTSGTEAFF.

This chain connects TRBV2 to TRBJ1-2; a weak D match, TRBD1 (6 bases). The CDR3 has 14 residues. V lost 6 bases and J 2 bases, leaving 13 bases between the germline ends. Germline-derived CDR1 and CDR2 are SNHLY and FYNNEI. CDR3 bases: TGTGCCAGCAGCGCCTACGGACAGAACTATGGCTACACCTTC. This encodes CASSAYGQNYGYTF.

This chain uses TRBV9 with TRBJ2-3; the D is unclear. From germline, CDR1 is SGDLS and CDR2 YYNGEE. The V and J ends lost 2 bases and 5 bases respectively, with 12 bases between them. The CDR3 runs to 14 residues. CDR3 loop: CASSVYEIRDTQYF. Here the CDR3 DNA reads TGTGCCAGCAGCGTTTACGAGATCCGAGATACGCAGTATTTT.